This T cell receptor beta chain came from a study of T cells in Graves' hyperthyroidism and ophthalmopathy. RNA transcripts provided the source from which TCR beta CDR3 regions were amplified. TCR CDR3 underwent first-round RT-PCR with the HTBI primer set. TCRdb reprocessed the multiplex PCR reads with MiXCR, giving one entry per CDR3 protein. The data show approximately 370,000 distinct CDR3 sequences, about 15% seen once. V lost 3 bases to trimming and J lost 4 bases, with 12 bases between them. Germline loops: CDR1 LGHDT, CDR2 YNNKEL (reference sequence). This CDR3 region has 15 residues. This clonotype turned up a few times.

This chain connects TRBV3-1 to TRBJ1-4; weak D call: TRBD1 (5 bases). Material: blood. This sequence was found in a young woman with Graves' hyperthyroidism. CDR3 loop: CASSQPGLYNEKLFF. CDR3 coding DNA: TGTGCCAGCAGCCAGCCGGGACTATATAATGAAAAACTGTTTTTT.